This paragraph covers one TCR beta chain sequence. Its antigen is as yet unknown. The germline V gene has CDR1 MDHEN and CDR2 SYDVKM. CDR3 length: 12 residues. Deletions cut 8 bases from V and 1 base from J, with 9 bases between. TCRdb's copy holds only in-frame clones and misses some; the assay was immunoSEQ multiplex PCR. The data contain around 160,000 clones, more than 65% of them singletons. The TCR beta libraries used 1.5 to 2 micrograms of genomic DNA that came from cryopreserved PBMCs. The data belong to a study of cytotoxic CD8 clonotypes in ibrutinib-treated CLL. For the study at large: The taking of response samples occurred after a median about 13 months of treatment, with a range of 6 to 36. The study, taken as a whole, reports: Sustained-remission and progressing patients' sampling times differed. Patients had baseline clonality above age-matched healthy donors, and this clonality moved with circulating CD8+ T-cell counts.

The origin of this receptor is a human donor with chronic lymphocytic leukemia. The sequencing here drew on PBMCs, taken after 12 months of ibrutinib treatment. The chain has TRBV28 and TRBJ2-7; D unclear. The CDR3 spells CASRAVSYEQYF. CDR3 bases: TGTGCCAGCCGGGCAGTGTCCTACGAGCAGTACTTC.